These T cell receptor beta chains were read from a single sample in a study of neoadjuvant anti-PD-1 for oral cavity cancer. The repertoire was sequenced with immunoSEQ multiplex PCR; TCRdb's copy has only in-frame clones and lacks some. The profile covers tens of thousands of clones, with over 70% appearing a single time and 3% to 3.5% taken by the ten largest. Sequenced material: PBMCs, taken before nivolumab (anti-PD-1) treatment. The source of these receptors is a person aged 35 to 85 with oral cavity squamous cell carcinoma. The CDR3 runs from the conserved cysteine through the conserved F or W. Fields, in order: CDR3 length, V gene, J gene, D gene, CDR3 protein. The D gene is left open where the match is weak.

>16|TRBV10-3|TRBJ1-1|TRBD1
CAISEETGPLNTEAFF
>17|TRBV6-4|TRBJ2-2|TRBD1
CASSDEERGQPTGELFF
>12|TRBV27|TRBJ2-1|.
CASSFGRYEQFF
>15|TRBV30|TRBJ2-1|.
CAWEEQGHRYNEQFF
>12|TRBV6-1|TRBJ1-1|TRBD1
CASSEIPGGPFF
>14|TRBV7-3|TRBJ2-7|TRBD2
CASSPGTSFYEQYF
>10|TRBV30|TRBJ2-5|.
CAWEEETQYF
>13|TRBV4-1|TRBJ1-2|.
CASSQDGNYGYTF
>13|TRBV25-1|TRBJ1-2|TRBD1
CASSDRQGDGYTF
>14|TRBV29-1|TRBJ1-2|.
CSVEDREGFDGYTF
>16|TRBV28|TRBJ1-5|.
CASRSAKGYSNQPQHF
>15|TRBV2|TRBJ2-1|TRBD2
CANEAGTSGMGEQFF
>14|TRBV6-5|TRBJ2-5|.
CASSYELWGETQYF
>12|TRBV5-5|TRBJ2-7|.
CASSLDGYEQYF
>13|TRBV5-1|TRBJ2-7|.
CASSQPGGDEQYF
>18|TRBV30|TRBJ1-3|.
CAWNGARNYIYSGNTIYF
>16|TRBV5-1|TRBJ1-6|TRBD1
CASSLDRGRHNSPLHF
>11|TRBV5-1|TRBJ2-7|.
CASSLSGEQYF
>15|TRBV27|TRBJ1-3|.
CASSLDYTSGNTIYF
>13|TRBV4-2|TRBJ1-2|TRBD1
CASGYTGVNGYTF
>14|TRBV6-5|TRBJ1-2|.
CASSYSTGNYGYTF
>13|TRBV30|TRBJ2-5|TRBD1
CAWSEDRVETQYF
>13|TRBV7-6|TRBJ2-1|.
CASSLFPAGGQFF
>18|TRBV5-1|TRBJ1-5|TRBD1
CASSLERFRDRAGQPQHF
>15|TRBV9|TRBJ1-4|.
CASSVAGQGNEKLFF
>15|TRBV5-1|TRBJ2-7|.
CASSFRPGRAYEQYF
>16|TRBV11-2|TRBJ1-2|TRBD1
CASTRIRGRLDYGYTF
>16|TRBV28|TRBJ2-1|TRBD2
CASSSGLARAGDEQFF
>13|TRBV30|TRBJ1-5|.
CACGRGDGQPQHF
>15|TRBV13|TRBJ1-3|.
CASSSPTVSGNTIYF
>13|TRBV7-8|TRBJ2-2|.
CASSSVNTGELFF
>15|TRBV2|TRBJ1-3|.
CASSGRFLTGNTIYF
>13|TRBV19|TRBJ1-2|TRBD1
CASKGQGDYGYTF